This T cell receptor beta chain was documented in a study of cytomegalovirus exposure and HLA in healthy donors. The PCR had 60 Vbeta and 13 Jbeta primers. Generated by immunoSEQ multiplex PCR, the TCRdb table keeps only in-frame clones and is missing some. The repertoire consists of some 130,000 clones, with roughly three quarters occurring once and the leading ten covering 2%. The sequenced material came from PBMCs. This clonotype was obtained from a man aged 25 to 40 in good health and CMV-seronegative.

CDR3 DNA: TGTGCCAGCAGTATGCCGGGGAGCACCGGGGAGCTGTTTTTT. Amino acids: CASSMPGSTGELFF. The chain joins TRBV25-1 to TRBJ2-2; D may be TRBD2 (5 bases). Trimming stripped 5 bases from V and 4 bases from J, with 11 bases between. CDR3 length equals 14 residues. The germline gives CDR1 MGHDK, CDR2 SYGVNS.